Listed below are T cell receptor beta chains from one sample, sequenced in a study of response to subunit inactivated influenza vaccine. TCRdb reprocessed the RT-PCR reads via MiXCR and lists one record per CDR3 protein. The sample carries 550,000 to 800,000 distinct CDR3 sequences, roughly 13% recorded once. Sequenced here: PBMCs from blood, sampled 14 to 15 days before vaccination. The source of these receptors is a middle-aged man who received an inactivated influenza vaccine. The CDR3 runs from the conserved cysteine through the conserved F or W. The D gene is left open where the match is weak. Only some rows state a clone size, as once, few, many or a class for expanded clones.

clone_size,j_call,v_call,d_call,cdr3_aa,cdr3_nt
few,TRBJ2-1,TRBV7-2,-,CASSLVSASYNEQFF,TGTGCCAGCAGCTTAGTTAGCGCCTCCTACAATGAGCAGTTCTTC
-,TRBJ1-2,TRBV5-5,-,CASRRAQGGGYTF,TGTGCCAGCAGGCGTGCCCAGGGTGGTGGCTACACCTTC
few,TRBJ1-6,TRBV5-1,TRBD1,CASSQDRGVNSPLHF,TGCGCCAGCAGCCAAGACAGGGGAGTCAATTCACCCCTCCACTTT
-,TRBJ2-7,TRBV7-8,TRBD2,CASSLEEVAGEPYEQYF,TGTGCCAGCAGCTTAGAAGAGGTAGCGGGGGAGCCCTACGAGCAGTACTTC
-,TRBJ2-5,TRBV6-5,-,CASSSRTQGSQETQYF,TGTGCCAGCAGTTCCCGTACCCAGGGCAGCCAAGAGACCCAGTACTTC
-,TRBJ2-7,TRBV5-5,-,CASSRPPWQDSYEQYF,TGTGCCAGCAGCCGCCCTCCGTGGCAGGACTCCTACGAGCAGTACTTC
once,TRBJ2-3,TRBV11-2,-,CASSPRGSGFGGTDTQYF,TGTGCCAGCAGCCCTCGGGGTAGCGGTTTCGGAGGCACAGATACGCAGTATTTT
-,TRBJ2-3,TRBV3-1,-,CASSQALLDTQYF,TGTGCCAGCAGCCAAGCCCTCCTTGATACGCAGTATTTT
-,TRBJ2-1,TRBV21-1,-,CASSFSIDRGCYNEQFF,TGTGCCAGCAGCTTCTCTATAGACAGGGGGTGTTACAATGAGCAGTTCTTC
few,TRBJ1-1,TRBV6-1,-,CASSFRPRNTEAFF,TGTGCCAGCAGCTTTCGACCTAGGAACACTGAAGCTTTCTTT
-,TRBJ2-3,TRBV4-2,TRBD2,CASSQERGGPDTQYF,TGTGCCAGCAGCCAAGAGCGGGGGGGCCCAGATACGCAGTATTTT
-,TRBJ2-3,TRBV6-5,-,CASSYSTGTPSTDTQYF,TGTGCCAGCAGTTACTCAACCGGGACTCCTAGCACAGATACGCAGTATTTT
-,TRBJ2-3,TRBV7-9,-,CASSLVQDLTDTQYF,TGTGCCAGCAGCTTAGTTCAGGACCTCACAGATACGCAGTATTTT
few,TRBJ2-3,TRBV6-1,-,CASKRGSATDTQYF,TGTGCCAGCAAAAGGGGGTCCGCCACAGATACGCAGTATTTT